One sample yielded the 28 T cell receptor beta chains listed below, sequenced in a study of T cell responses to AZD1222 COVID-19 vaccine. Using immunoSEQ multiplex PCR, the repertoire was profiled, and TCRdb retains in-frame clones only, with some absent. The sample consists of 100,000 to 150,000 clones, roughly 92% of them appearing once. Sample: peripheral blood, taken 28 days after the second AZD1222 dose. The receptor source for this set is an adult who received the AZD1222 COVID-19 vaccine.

CDR3 DNA sequence: TGCAGTGCTAGTCGCGGACAGGGGCCTGGGACTGAAGCTTTCTTT. This gives the protein CSASRGQGPGTEAFF. V gene TRBV20-1 combines with J gene TRBJ1-1; the match to TRBD1 covers 9 bases. The CDR3 is 15 residues long. Germline-derived CDR1 and CDR2 are DFQATT and SNEGSKA (reference sequence). After removal of 3 bases from V and 5 bases from J, the junction contained 10 bases not matched to a gene.

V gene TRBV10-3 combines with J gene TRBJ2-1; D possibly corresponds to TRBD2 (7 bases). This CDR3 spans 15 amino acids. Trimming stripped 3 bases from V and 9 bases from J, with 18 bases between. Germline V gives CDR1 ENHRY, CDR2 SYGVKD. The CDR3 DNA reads TGTGCCATCAGTGAACTAGCGTCCTCAGGGGCTGAGCAGTTCTTC. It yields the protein CAISELASSGAEQFF.

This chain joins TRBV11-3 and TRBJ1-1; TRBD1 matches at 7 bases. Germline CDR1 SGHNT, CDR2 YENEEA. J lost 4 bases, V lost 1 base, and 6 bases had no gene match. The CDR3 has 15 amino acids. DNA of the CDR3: TGTGCCAGCAGCTTAGTAGGGACAGCCGCCACTGAAGCTTTCTTT. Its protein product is CASSLVGTAATEAFF.

The CDR3 sequence: CASSPGGSASYNEQFF. The CDR3 DNA is TGTGCCAGCAGCCCCGGAGGGTCGGCCTCCTACAATGAGCAGTTCTTC. The rearrangement joins TRBV5-5 to TRBJ2-1; D might be TRBD2 (6 bases). V was cut by 4 bases and J by 0 bases, with 14 bases left in between. The CDR3 runs 16 residues. Germline lookup yields CDR1 SGHKS and CDR2 YYEKEE (reference sequence). Drawing the rest from reference TRBV5-5 and TRBJ2-1, the complete variable domain is DAGVTQSPTHLIKTRGQQVTLRCSPISGHKSVSWYQQVLGQGPQFIFQYYEKEERGRGNFPDRFSARQFPNYSSELNVNALLLGDSALYLCASSPGGSASYNEQFFGPGTRLTVL.

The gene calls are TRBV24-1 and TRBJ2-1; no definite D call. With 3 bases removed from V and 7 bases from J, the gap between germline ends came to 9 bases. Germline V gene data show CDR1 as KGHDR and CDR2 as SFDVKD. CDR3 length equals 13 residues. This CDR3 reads CATSDAWRNEQFF. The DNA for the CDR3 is TGTGCCACCAGTGATGCTTGGCGGAATGAGCAGTTCTTC.

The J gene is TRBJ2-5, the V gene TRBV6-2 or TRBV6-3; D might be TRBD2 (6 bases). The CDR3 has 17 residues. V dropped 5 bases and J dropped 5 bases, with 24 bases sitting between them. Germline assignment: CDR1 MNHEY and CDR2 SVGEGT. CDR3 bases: TGTGCCAGCAGTCGCGGGGTAGGGCTACCAAGCGTGGAGACCCAGTACTTC. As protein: CASSRGVGLPSVETQYF.

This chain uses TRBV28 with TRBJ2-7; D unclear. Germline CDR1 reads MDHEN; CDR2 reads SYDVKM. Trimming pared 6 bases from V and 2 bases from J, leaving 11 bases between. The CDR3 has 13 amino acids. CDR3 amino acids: CASRDARTYEQYF. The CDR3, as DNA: TGTGCCAGCAGGGACGCACGAACCTACGAGCAGTACTTC.

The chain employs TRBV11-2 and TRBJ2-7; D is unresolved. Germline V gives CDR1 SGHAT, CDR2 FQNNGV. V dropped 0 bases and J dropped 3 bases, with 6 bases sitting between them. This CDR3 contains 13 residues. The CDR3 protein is CASSLDLLYEQYF. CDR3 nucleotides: TGTGCCAGCAGCTTAGATCTTCTCTACGAGCAGTACTTC.

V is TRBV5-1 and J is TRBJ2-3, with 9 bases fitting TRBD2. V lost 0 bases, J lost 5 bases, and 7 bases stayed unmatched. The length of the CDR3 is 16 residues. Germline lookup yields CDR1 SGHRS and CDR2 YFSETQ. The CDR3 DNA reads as TGCGCCAGCAGCTTGGAACTAGCGGGTAGAGGAGATACGCAGTATTTT. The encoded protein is CASSLELAGRGDTQYF.

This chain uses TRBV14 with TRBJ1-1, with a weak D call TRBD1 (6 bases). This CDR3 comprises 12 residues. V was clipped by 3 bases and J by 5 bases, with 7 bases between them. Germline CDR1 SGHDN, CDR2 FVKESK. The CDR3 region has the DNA TGTGCCAGCAGCCAGAGGGGGACTGAAGCTTTCTTT. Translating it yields CASSQRGTEAFF.

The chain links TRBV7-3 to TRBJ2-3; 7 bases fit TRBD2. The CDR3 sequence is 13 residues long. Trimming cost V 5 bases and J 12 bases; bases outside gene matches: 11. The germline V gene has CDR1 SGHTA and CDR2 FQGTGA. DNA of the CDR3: TGTGCCAGCAGCCAAGGGGCGGGGGTGGTTCAGTATTTT. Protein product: CASSQGAGVVQYF.

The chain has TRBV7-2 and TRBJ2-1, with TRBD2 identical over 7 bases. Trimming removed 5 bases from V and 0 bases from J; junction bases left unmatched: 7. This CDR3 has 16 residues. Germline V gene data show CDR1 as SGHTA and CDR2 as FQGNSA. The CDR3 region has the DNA TGTGCCAGCAGCCAAGGAGCGGGGAGCTCCTACAATGAGCAGTTCTTC. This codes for CASSQGAGSSYNEQFF.

As DNA, the CDR3 is TGTGCCAGCAGCTTGGGGCTGAGAGGGATTGGAGATACGCAGTATTTT. Translation gives CASSLGLRGIGDTQYF. The rearrangement joins TRBV11-1 to TRBJ2-3; tentatively, D is TRBD1 or TRBD2 (5 bases each). The CDR3 is 16 residues long. Between the trimmed V and J ends, which lost 3 bases and 5 bases, there was a span of 18 bases. CDR1 SGHAT and CDR2 FQDESV come from the germline V gene (reference sequence).

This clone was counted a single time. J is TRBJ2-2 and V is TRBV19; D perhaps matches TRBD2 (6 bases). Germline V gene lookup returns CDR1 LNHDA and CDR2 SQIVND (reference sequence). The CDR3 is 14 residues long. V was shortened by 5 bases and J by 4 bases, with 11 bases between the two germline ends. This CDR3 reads CASSSGLTTGELFF. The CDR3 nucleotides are TGTGCCAGTAGTTCGGGACTCACCACCGGGGAGCTGTTTTTT.

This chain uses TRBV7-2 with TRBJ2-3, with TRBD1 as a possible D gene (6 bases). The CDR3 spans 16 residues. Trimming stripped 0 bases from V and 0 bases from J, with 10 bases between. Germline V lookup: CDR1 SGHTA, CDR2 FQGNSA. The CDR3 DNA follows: TGTGCCAGCAGCTTAGCCCCGGACAGAAGCACAGATACGCAGTATTTT. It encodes CASSLAPDRSTDTQYF.

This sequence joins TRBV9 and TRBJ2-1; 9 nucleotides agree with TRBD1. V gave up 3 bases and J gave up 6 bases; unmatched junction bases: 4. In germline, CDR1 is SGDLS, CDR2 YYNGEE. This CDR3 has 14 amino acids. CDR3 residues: CASSGTGALNEQFF. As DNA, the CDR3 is TGTGCCAGCAGCGGGACAGGGGCCCTCAATGAGCAGTTCTTC.

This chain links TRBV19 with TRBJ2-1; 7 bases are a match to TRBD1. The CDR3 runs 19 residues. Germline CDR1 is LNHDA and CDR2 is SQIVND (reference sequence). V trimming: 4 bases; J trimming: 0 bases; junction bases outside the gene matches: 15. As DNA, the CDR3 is TGTGCCAGTAGTACCTCACCGGGACAGCATTCCGCCTCCTACAATGAGCAGTTCTTC. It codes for CASSTSPGQHSASYNEQFF.

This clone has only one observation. The CDR3 loop reads CASSPERTGFINEKLFF. The DNA for the CDR3 is TGTGCCAGCAGCCCCGAGAGGACAGGGTTCATTAATGAAAAACTGTTTTTT. The chain uses TRBV9 and TRBJ1-4; 8 bases agree with TRBD1. From germline, CDR1 is SGDLS and CDR2 YYNGEE. Unmatched junction bases numbered 12, after V lost 4 bases and J lost 4 bases. This CDR3 has 17 amino acids. The variable domain in full, completed from reference TRBV9 and TRBJ1-4, reads DSGVTQTPKHLITATGQRVTLRCSPRSGDLSVYWYQQSLDQGLQFLIQYYNGEERAKGNILERFSAQQFPDLHSELNLSSLELGDSALYFCASSPERTGFINEKLFFGSGTQLSVL.

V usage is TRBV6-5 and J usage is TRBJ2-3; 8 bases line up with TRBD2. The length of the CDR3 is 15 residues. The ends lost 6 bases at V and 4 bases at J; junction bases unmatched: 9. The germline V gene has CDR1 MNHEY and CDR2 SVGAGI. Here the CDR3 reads CASSPRGGIADTQYF. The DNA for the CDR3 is TGTGCCAGCAGCCCCCGGGGGGGCATCGCAGATACGCAGTATTTT.

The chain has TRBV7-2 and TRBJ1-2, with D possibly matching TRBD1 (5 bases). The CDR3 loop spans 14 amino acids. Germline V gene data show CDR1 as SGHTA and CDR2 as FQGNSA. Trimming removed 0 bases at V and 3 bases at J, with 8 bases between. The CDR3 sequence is CASSLAVGDYGYTF. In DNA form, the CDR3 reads TGTGCCAGCAGCTTAGCGGTAGGGGACTATGGCTACACCTTC.

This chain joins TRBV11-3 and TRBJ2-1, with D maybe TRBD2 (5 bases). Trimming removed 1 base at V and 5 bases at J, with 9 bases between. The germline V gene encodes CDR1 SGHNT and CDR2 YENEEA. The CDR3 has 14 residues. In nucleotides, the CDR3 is TGTGCCAGCAGCTTAGGGCGGGCGAACAATGAGCAGTTCTTC. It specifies CASSLGRANNEQFF.

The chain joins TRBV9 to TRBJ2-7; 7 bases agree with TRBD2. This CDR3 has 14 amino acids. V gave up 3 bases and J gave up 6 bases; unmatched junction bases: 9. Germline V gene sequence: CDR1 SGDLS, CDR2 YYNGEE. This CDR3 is CASSERPAGTEQYF. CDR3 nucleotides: TGTGCCAGCAGCGAGCGGCCAGCGGGGACCGAGCAGTACTTC.

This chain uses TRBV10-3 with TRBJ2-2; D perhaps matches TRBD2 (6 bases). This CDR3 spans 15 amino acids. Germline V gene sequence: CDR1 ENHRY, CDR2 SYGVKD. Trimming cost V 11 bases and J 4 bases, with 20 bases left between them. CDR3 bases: TGTGCCGCTGGGGAGGCTAGAGGCTCCACCGGGGAGCTGTTTTTT. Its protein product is CAAGEARGSTGELFF.

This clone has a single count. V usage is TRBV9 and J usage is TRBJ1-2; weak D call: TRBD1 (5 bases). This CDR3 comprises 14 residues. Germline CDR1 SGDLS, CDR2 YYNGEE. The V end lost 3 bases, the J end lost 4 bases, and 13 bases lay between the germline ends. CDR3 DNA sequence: TGTGCCAGCAGCGGAATCAGACAGTCCTATGGCTACACCTTC. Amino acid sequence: CASSGIRQSYGYTF.

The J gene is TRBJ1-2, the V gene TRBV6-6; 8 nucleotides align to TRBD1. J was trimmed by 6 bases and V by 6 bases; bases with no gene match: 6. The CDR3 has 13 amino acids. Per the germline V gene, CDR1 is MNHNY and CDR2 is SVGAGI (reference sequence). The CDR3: CASRIGQGDGYTF. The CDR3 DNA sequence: TGTGCCAGCAGAATCGGACAGGGAGATGGCTACACCTTC.

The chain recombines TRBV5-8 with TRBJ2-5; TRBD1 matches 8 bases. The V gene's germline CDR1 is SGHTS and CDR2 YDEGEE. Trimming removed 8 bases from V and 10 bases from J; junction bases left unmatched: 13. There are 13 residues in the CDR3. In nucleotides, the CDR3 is TGTGCCAGTAAGCCGGGACAGGCGTTTCACCAGTACTTC. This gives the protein CASKPGQAFHQYF.

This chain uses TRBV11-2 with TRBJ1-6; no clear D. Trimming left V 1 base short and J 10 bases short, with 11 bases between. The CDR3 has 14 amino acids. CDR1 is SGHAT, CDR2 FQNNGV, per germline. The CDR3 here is CASSLVRAQSPLHF. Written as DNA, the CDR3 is TGTGCCAGCAGCTTAGTTCGGGCCCAATCACCCCTCCACTTT.

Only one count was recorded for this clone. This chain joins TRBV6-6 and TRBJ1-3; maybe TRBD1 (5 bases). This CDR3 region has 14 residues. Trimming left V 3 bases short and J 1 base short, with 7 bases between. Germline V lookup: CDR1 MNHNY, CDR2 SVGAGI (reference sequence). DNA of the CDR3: TGTGCCAGCAGTTATCGGGGGTCTGGAAACACCATATATTTT. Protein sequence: CASSYRGSGNTIYF.